What follows is one T cell receptor (beta chain) and its context. This clonotype turned up a few times. This receptor's antigen is unknown. No qualities accompany the bases; no much larger clone lies one base away. The germline V end is reduced by 3 bases and the J end by 4 bases; junction bases left unmatched: 9. The CDR3 runs 16 amino acids, cysteine and phenylalanine included. Of all the DNA, just the CDR3 is kept, 48 bases in frame from base 1. Data came from an Illumina HiSeq 2500. TCR beta libraries were prepared by quantitative 5'-RACE with molecular barcodes. Per the source publication's procedure: Disease-linked TCR variants were identified with a new computational method built on a probabilistic model of VDJ rearrangement. TCRdb trimmed the raw reads at Q25, called clones with MiXCR and kept productive beta chains. Rows are combined by CDR3 protein, so each entry shows the most common genes and DNA. These V and J calls are TCRdb output, not the study's own analysis. The sample contains roughly 220,000 distinct CDR3 sequences, around 16% of them found a single time. About 44% of the sample comes from the top ten.

The data stem from a study of CD8 T cells in ankylosing spondylitis (dated by TCRdb to about 2017). In the study overall: The study profiled T cell receptor beta repertoires in healthy donors and ankylosing spondylitis patients to find disease-linked TCR variants. In total, the full study cohort was made up of approximately 99 healthy donors and about two dozen ankylosing spondylitis patients. Peripheral blood was sampled, and synovial fluid was additionally collected from ankylosing spondylitis patients.

The investigation overall reported the following: A TCR beta motif of fewer than 10 highly homologous amino acid variants appeared characteristic of blood from ankylosing spondylitis patients. The disease-linked clones were reported as significantly enriched in matched synovial fluid samples from ankylosing spondylitis patients. Some TCR beta motif variants had previously been reported in synovial fluid and blood of reactive arthritis patients, which suggested common disease-initiation mechanisms. A CD8+ phenotype was shown by the disease-linked clones, which were found at relatively low frequencies in peripheral blood.

Sequencing was carried out using blood, either unsorted or a sorted T cell fraction (not recorded which). Recombination connected TRBV12-3 or TRBV12-4 to TRBJ1-5; TRBD1 aligns with 7 central bases. The TCR sequence derives from a male donor with ankylosing spondylitis. The CDR3 is CASSFSQGGWNQPQHF. The sequenced DNA is TGTGCCAGCAGTTTCTCGCAGGGGGGATGGAATCAGCCCCAGCATTTT.